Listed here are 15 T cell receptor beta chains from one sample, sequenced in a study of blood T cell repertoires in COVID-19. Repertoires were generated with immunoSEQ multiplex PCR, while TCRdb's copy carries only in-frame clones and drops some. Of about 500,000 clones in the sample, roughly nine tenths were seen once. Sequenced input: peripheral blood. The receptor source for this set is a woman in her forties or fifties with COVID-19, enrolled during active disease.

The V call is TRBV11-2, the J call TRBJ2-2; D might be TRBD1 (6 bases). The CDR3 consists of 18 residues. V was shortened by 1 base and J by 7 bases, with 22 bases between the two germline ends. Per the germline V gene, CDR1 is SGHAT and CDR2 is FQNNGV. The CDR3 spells CASSLVGVPGHPGGELFF. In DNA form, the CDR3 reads TGTGCCAGCAGCTTAGTTGGGGTTCCGGGACACCCTGGCGGGGAGCTGTTTTTT.

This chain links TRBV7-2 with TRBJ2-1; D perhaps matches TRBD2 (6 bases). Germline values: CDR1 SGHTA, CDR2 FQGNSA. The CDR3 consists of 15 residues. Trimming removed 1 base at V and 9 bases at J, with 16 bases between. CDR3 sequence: CASSLVTAGIGEQFF. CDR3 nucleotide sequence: TGTGCCAGCAGCTTAGTAACGGCGGGGATCGGTGAGCAGTTCTTC.

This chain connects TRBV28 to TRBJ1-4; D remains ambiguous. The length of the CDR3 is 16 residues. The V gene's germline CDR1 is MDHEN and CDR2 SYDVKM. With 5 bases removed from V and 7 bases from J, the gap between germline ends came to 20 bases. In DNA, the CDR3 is TGTGCCAGCAGTCCACCGGCCCGGGAGGGAGGTGAAAAACTGTTTTTT. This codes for CASSPPAREGGEKLFF.

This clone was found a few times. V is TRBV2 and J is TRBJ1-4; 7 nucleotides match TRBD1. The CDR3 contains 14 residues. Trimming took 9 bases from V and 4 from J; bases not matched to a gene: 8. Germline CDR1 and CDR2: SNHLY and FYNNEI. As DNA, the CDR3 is TGTGCCAGTCTCGATGGGACAGTTAATGAAAAACTGTTTTTT. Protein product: CASLDGTVNEKLFF.

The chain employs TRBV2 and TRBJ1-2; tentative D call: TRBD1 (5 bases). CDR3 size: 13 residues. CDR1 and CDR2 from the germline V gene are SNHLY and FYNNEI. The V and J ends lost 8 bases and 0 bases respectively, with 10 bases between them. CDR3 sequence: CASVGLTNYGYTF. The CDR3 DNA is TGTGCCAGCGTGGGACTGACTAACTATGGCTACACCTTC.

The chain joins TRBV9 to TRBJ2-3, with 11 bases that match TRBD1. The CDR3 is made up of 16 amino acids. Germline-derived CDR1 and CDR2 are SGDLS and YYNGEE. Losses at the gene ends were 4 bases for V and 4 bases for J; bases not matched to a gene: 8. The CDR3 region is CASSPRTGGRADTQYF. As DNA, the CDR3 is TGTGCCAGCAGCCCCCGGACAGGGGGCCGTGCAGATACGCAGTATTTT.

The CDR3 reads CASSPTGFGSYEQYF. The CDR3 nucleotides are TGCGCCAGCAGCCCGACAGGGTTCGGGTCCTACGAGCAGTACTTC. The rearrangement links TRBV4-1 to TRBJ2-7; 7 positions match TRBD1. The ends lost 4 bases at V and 1 base at J; junction bases unmatched: 7. Germline values: CDR1 MGHRA, CDR2 YSYEKL. The CDR3 is 15 amino acids.

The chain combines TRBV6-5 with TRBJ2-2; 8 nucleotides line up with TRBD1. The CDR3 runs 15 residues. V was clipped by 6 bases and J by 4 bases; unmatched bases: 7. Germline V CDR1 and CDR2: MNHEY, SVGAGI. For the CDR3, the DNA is TGTGCCAGCAGAGGACAGGGCGCGGGCACCGGGGAGCTGTTTTTT. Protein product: CASRGQGAGTGELFF.

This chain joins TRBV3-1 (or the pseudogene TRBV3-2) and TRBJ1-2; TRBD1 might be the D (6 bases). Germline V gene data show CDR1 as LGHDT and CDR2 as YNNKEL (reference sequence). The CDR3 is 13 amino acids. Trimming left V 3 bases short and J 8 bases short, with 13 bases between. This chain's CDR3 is CASSHLAGDGYTF. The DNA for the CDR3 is TGTGCCAGCAGCCACCTGGCAGGGGACGGCTACACCTTC.

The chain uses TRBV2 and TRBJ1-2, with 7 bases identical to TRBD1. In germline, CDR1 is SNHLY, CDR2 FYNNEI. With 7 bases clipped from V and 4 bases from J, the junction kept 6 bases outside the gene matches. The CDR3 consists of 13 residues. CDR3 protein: CASKEGASYGYTF. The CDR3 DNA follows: TGTGCCAGCAAGGAGGGGGCGAGCTATGGCTACACCTTC.

CDR3 coding DNA: TGTGCCAGCAGCCCCGTAAGACTAGCGGGGGCCTCTATCGAGCAGTACTTC. Protein product: CASSPVRLAGASIEQYF. The chain couples TRBV3-1 (or the pseudogene TRBV3-2) to TRBJ2-7; 12 nucleotides match TRBD2. V was clipped by 4 bases and J by 6 bases; unmatched bases: 13. The CDR3 has 17 residues. Germline-derived CDR1 and CDR2 are LGHDT and YNNKEL (reference sequence).

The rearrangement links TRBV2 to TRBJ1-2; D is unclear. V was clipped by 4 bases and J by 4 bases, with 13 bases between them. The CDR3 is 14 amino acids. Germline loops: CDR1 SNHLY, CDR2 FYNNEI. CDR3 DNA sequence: TGTGCCAGCAGTGTCCCCGAGAGGTTCTATGGCTACACCTTC. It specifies CASSVPERFYGYTF.

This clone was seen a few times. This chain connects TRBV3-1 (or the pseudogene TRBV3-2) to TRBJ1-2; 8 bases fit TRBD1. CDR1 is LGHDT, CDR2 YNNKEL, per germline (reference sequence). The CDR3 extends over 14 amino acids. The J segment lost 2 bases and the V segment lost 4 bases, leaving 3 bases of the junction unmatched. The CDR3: CASSLDRGNYGYTF. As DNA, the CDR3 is TGTGCCAGCAGCCTCGACAGGGGAAACTATGGCTACACCTTC.

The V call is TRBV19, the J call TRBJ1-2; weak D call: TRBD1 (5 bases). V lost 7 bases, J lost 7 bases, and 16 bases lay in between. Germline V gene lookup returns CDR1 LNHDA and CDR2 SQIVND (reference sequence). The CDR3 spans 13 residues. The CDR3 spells CASNQGRSSGYTF. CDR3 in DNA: TGTGCCAGTAATCAGGGAAGGTCGAGTGGCTACACCTTC.

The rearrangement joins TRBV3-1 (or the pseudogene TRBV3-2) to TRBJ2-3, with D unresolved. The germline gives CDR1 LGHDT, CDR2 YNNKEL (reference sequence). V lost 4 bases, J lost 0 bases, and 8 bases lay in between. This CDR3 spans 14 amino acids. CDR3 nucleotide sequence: TGTGCCAGCAGCCCACAGCCTAGCACAGATACGCAGTATTTT. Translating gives CASSPQPSTDTQYF.